This T cell receptor (beta chain) was profiled in a study of blood T cell repertoires in COVID-19. Across the whole study: Material from acute and convalescent COVID-19 was sourced from the United States, Italy and Spain.

CDR1 LGHNA and CDR2 YNFKEQ come from the germline V gene. The CDR3 extends over 15 amino acids. V lost 3 bases and J 2 bases, leaving 14 bases between the germline ends. Authors' processing steps: Reference gene primer amplification gave estimated nucleated cell counts. Only in-frame clones appear in the TCRdb table, and some are missing; sequencing was by immunoSEQ multiplex PCR. That table is the source of V, J and clone size, and D and trimming were worked out from the DNA. This table has roughly 50,000 clones, 80% to 90% appearing once. The TCR sequence derives from a human donor in a cohort sampled during active COVID-19. The sample taken for sequencing was peripheral blood. This chain uses TRBV4-2 with TRBJ2-7; the D gene is possibly TRBD1 (7 bases). This CDR3 reads CASSQGGDRAYEQYF. The CDR3 bases are TGTGCCAGCAGCCAGGGGGGTGACAGGGCCTACGAGCAGTACTTC.